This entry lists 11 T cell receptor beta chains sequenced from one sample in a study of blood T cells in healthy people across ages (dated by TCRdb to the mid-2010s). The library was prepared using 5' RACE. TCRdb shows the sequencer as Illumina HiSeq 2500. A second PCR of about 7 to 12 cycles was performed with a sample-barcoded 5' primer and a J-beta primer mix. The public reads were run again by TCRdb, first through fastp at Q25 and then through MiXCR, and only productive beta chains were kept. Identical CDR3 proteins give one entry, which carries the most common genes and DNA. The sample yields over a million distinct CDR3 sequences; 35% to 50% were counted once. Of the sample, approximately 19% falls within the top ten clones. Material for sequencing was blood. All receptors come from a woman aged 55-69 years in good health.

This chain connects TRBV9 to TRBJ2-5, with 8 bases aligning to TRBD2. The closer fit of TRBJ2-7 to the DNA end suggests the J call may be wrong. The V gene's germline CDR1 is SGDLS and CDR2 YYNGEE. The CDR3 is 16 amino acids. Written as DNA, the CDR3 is TGTGCCAGCAGCGTAGGTAGCGGGGCTGGATCCTACGAGCAGTACTTC. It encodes CASSVGSGAGSYEQYF.

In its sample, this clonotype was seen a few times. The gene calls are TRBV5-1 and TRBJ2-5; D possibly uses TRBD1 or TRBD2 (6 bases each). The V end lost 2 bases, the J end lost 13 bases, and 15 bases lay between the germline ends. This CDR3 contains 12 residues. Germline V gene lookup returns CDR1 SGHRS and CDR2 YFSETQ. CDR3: CASSFETGRGYF. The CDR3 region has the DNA TGCGCCAGCAGCTTCGAAACAGGGCGGGGGTACTTC.

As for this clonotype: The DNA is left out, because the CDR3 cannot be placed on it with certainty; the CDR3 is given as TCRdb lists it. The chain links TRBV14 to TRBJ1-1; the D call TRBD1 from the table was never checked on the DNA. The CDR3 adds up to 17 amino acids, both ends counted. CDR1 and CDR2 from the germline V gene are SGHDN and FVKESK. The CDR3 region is CASSQDFGAGAWTEAFF.

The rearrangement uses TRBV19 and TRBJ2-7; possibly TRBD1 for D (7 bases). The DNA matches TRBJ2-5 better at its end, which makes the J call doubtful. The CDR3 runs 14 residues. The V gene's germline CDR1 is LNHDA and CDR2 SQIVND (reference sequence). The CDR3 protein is CASTAGGGSETQYF. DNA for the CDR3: TGTGCCAGTACTGCAGGGGGAGGAAGTGAGACCCAGTACTTC.

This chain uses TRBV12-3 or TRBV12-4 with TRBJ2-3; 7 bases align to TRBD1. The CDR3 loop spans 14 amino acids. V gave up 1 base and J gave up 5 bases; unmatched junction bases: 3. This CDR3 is CASSLGPGGDTQYF. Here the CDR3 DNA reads TGTGCCAGCAGTTTAGGGCCAGGGGGAGATACGCAGTATTTT.

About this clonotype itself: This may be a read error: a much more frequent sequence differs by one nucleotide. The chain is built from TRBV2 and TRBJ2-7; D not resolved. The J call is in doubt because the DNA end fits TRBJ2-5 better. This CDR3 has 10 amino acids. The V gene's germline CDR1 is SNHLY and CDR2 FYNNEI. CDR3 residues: CASISETQYF. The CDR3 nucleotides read TGTGCCAGCATCTCGGAGACCCAGTACTTC.

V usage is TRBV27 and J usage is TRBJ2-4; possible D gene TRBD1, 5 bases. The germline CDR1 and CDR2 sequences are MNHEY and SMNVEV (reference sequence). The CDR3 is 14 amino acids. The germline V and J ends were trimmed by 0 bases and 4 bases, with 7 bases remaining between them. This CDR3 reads CASSLSRVKNIQYF. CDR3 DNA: TGTGCCAGCAGTTTATCCAGGGTAAAAAACATTCAGTACTTC.

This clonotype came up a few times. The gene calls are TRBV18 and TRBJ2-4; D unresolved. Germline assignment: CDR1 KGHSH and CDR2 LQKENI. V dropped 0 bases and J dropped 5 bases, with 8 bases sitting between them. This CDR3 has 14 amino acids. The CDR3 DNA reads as TGTGCCAGCTCACCACCGGTCTCAGAAAACATTCAGTACTTC. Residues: CASSPPVSENIQYF.

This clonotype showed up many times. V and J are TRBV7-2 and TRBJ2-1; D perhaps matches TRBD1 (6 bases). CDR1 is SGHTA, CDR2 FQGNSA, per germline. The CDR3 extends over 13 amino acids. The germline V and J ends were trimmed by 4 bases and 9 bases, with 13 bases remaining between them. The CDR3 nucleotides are TGTGCCAGCAGCTGTAGGGAGACAGGTGAGCAGTTCTTC. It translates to CASSCRETGEQFF.

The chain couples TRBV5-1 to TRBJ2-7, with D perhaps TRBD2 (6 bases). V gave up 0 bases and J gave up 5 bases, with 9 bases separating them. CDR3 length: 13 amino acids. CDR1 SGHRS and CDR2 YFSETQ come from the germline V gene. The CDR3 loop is CASSLGGDHEQYF. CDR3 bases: TGCGCCAGCAGCTTGGGGGGGGACCACGAGCAGTACTTC.

The CDR3 region is CASSPETWLGYNEQFF. CDR3 sequence (DNA): TGTGCCAGCAGCCCGGAAACATGGTTGGGCTACAATGAGCAGTTCTTC. The gene calls are TRBV3-1 and TRBJ2-1; no reliable D call. Germline lookup yields CDR1 LGHDT and CDR2 YNNKEL (reference sequence). This CDR3 region has 16 residues. V was cut by 4 bases and J by 3 bases, with 16 bases left in between.